One sample yielded the 10 T cell receptor beta chains listed below, sequenced in a study of T cell repertoires in cytomegalovirus infection. Using its own MiXCR run on the reads, TCRdb lists one record per CDR3 protein. The repertoire holds 150,000 or so distinct CDR3 sequences, with roughly 17% as singletons. The sequencing sample was made of CD8+ T cells from PBMCs. These receptors were taken from a human donor in good health (CMV status not recorded). Some clones in this sample may be carry-over from other donors' samples.

The V gene is TRBV7-6, the J gene TRBJ1-4, with TRBD1 identical over 8 bases. This CDR3 is built from 16 residues. Germline V gene sequence: CDR1 SGHVS, CDR2 FNYEAQ. J gave up 6 bases and V 4 bases, and 10 bases lay outside the gene matches. Written as DNA, the CDR3 is TGTGCCAGCAGCTCCCCATTGGACAGGGCGGATGAAAAACTGTTTTTT. Amino acids: CASSSPLDRADEKLFF.

This clonotype occurred many times. V gene TRBV7-2 combines with J gene TRBJ2-5, with unresolved D. The CDR3 covers 13 residues. Trimming left V 2 bases short and J 4 bases short, with 8 bases between. The germline gives CDR1 SGHTA, CDR2 FQGNSA. CDR3: CASSLNTPETQYF. The CDR3 DNA is TGTGCCAGCAGCTTAAACACGCCAGAGACCCAGTACTTC.

V usage is TRBV6-1 and J usage is TRBJ2-5; D may correspond to TRBD1 or TRBD2 (5 bases each). With 6 bases removed from V and 5 bases from J, the gap between germline ends came to 25 bases. Germline V gene data show CDR1 as MNHNS and CDR2 as SASEGT. The CDR3 consists of 17 residues. The CDR3 protein is CASSERSGTRLVETQYF. CDR3 sequence (DNA): TGTGCCAGCAGCGAAAGGTCCGGGACGAGGCTCGTGGAGACCCAGTACTTC.

The table lists this clonotype with a few counts. The genes are TRBV19 and TRBJ1-2; D perhaps matches TRBD1 (5 bases). V gave up 5 bases and J gave up 2 bases, with 12 bases separating them. The CDR3 runs to 14 residues. Germline V gene sequence: CDR1 LNHDA, CDR2 SQIVND (reference sequence). The CDR3 sequence: CASSVAQGNYGYTF. CDR3 coding DNA: TGTGCCAGTAGTGTCGCCCAGGGAAACTATGGCTACACCTTC.

The chain links TRBV7-9 to TRBJ1-1; 7 nucleotides agree with TRBD1. The V segment lost 0 bases and the J segment 5 bases; nucleotides outside the gene matches: 9. The CDR3 loop spans 16 amino acids. The germline CDR1 and CDR2 sequences are SEHNR and FQNEAQ (reference sequence). CDR3 region: CASSLAPGGSGTEAFF. CDR3 DNA sequence: TGTGCCAGCAGCTTAGCTCCAGGGGGAAGTGGAACTGAAGCTTTCTTT.

This clonotype occurred a few times. V gene TRBV7-2 combines with J gene TRBJ2-1; 7 positions match TRBD2. Germline CDR1 reads SGHTA; CDR2 reads FQGNSA. The J segment lost 4 bases and the V segment lost 5 bases, leaving 11 bases of the junction unmatched. CDR3 size: 16 residues. The CDR3, as DNA: TGTGCCAGCAGCCAGAGGGCAGGGACTATTTACAATGAGCAGTTCTTC. It translates to CASSQRAGTIYNEQFF.

At least ten counts were recorded for this clonotype. The chain employs TRBV7-2 and TRBJ2-5; 9 bases are shared with TRBD1. The length of the CDR3 is 15 residues. The germline CDR1 and CDR2 sequences are SGHTA and FQGNSA. V was pared by 5 bases and J by 3 bases, with 7 bases of the junction left unmatched. The DNA for the CDR3 is TGTGCCAGCAGCCCCGGGACAGGGCTGGAAGAGACCCAGTACTTC. It specifies CASSPGTGLEETQYF.

This clonotype was observed many times. The V and J genes are TRBV7-2 and TRBJ2-7, with 8 bases that match TRBD2. Looked up from germline, CDR1 is SGHTA and CDR2 is FQGNSA. The junction had 8 bases not matched to a gene; V was cut back by 4 bases and J by 3 bases. This CDR3 spans 15 amino acids. The CDR3 loop is CASSYVGGVLYEQYF. CDR3 DNA: TGTGCCAGCAGCTACGTCGGGGGGGTCCTCTACGAGCAGTACTTC.

The sample holds a few counts of this clonotype. This rearrangement joins TRBV28 to TRBJ2-1; TRBD2 matches 7 bases. Germline CDR1 is MDHEN and CDR2 is SYDVKM. This CDR3 comprises 14 residues. CDR3 amino acids: CPSRGERSYNEQFF. DNA of the CDR3: TGTCCTAGTCGGGGGGAGAGGTCCTACAATGAGCAGTTCTTC.

The CDR3 reads CASSNGARGSTDTQYF. In DNA form, the CDR3 reads TGTGCCAGCAGCAACGGGGCCCGGGGCAGCACAGATACGCAGTATTTT. The chain employs TRBV13 and TRBJ2-3; the D gene could be TRBD1 or TRBD2 (5 bases each). This CDR3 comprises 16 residues. V lost 5 bases and J 0 bases, leaving 15 bases between the germline ends. CDR1 is PRHDT and CDR2 is FYEKMQ in the germline V gene (reference sequence).